The 20 T cell receptor beta chains below were found in one sample sequenced in a study of cytomegalovirus exposure and HLA in healthy donors. PCR primers comprised 60 Vbeta and 13 Jbeta primers. Generated by immunoSEQ multiplex PCR, the TCRdb table keeps only in-frame clones and is missing some. This table holds 100,000 to 120,000 clones, 80% to 85% found once. The sequencing sample was made of PBMCs. The receptors here all came from a woman aged 55 to 70 in good health and CMV-seropositive.

The chain recombines TRBV7-9 with TRBJ2-7; tentative D call: TRBD1 (5 bases). Germline CDR1 reads SEHNR; CDR2 reads FQNEAQ (reference sequence). V lost 5 bases and J 6 bases, leaving 17 bases between the germline ends. This CDR3 comprises 14 residues. Here the CDR3 reads CASSTDSRTGEQYF. The CDR3 coding sequence is TGTGCCAGCAGCACTGATTCTCGAACAGGCGAGCAGTACTTC.

This sequence joins TRBV18 and TRBJ2-2; D is perhaps TRBD1 (6 bases). The length of the CDR3 is 15 residues. Germline lookup yields CDR1 KGHSH and CDR2 LQKENI. V lost 0 bases, J lost 5 bases, and 10 bases lay in between. CDR3 in DNA: TGTGCCAGCTCACCACCGGGACATACTACCGGGGAGCTGTTTTTT. It encodes CASSPPGHTTGELFF.

This sequence joins TRBV7-9 and TRBJ2-1; TRBD2 aligns across 8 bases. After removal of 2 bases from V and 6 bases from J, the junction contained 9 bases not matched to a gene. The V gene's germline CDR1 is SEHNR and CDR2 FQNEAQ (reference sequence). This CDR3 spans 16 amino acids. CDR3 bases: TGTGCCAGCAGCTTAATGGGAGGGACTAGTGGCAATGAGCAGTTCTTC. Translating it yields CASSLMGGTSGNEQFF. The variable domain in full, completed from reference TRBV7-9 and TRBJ2-1, reads DTGVSQNPRHKITKRGQNVTFRCDPISEHNRLYWYRQTLGQGPEFLTYFQNEAQLEKSRLLSDRFSAERPKGSFSTLEIQRTEQGDSAMYLCASSLMGGTSGNEQFFGPGTRLTVL.

The V call is TRBV28, the J call TRBJ2-1; no firm D call. CDR3 size: 14 residues. Looked up from germline, CDR1 is MDHEN and CDR2 is SYDVKM. V shed 5 bases and J shed 0 bases, with 8 bases lying between them. CDR3 sequence: CASSPSSSYNEQFF. In nucleotides, the CDR3 is TGTGCCAGCAGTCCAAGTAGCTCCTACAATGAGCAGTTCTTC.

The chain joins TRBV5-1 to TRBJ2-1; TRBD1 is a possible D gene (6 bases). CDR3 length: 15 amino acids. V dropped 0 bases and J dropped 6 bases, with 13 bases sitting between them. Per the germline V gene, CDR1 is SGHRS and CDR2 is YFSETQ. DNA of the CDR3: TGCGCCAGCAGCTTGGGCAGGGGCCCCTTCAATGAGCAGTTCTTC. This codes for CASSLGRGPFNEQFF. The entire variable domain, with the rest obtained from reference TRBV5-1 and TRBJ2-1, is as follows: KAGVTQTPRYLIKTRGQQVTLSCSPISGHRSVSWYQQTPGQGLQFLFEYFSETQRNKGNFPGRFSGRQFSNSRSEMNVSTLELGDSALYLCASSLGRGPFNEQFFGPGTRLTVL.

The V and J genes are TRBV10-3 and TRBJ2-2; tentative D call: TRBD1 (5 bases). Germline V lookup: CDR1 ENHRY, CDR2 SYGVKD. Deletions cut 7 bases from V and 0 bases from J, with 12 bases between. The CDR3 is made up of 15 amino acids. CDR3 sequence: CAINQGLANTGELFF. CDR3 nucleotides: TGTGCCATCAACCAGGGCCTCGCGAACACCGGGGAGCTGTTTTTT.

The rearrangement links TRBV7-3 to TRBJ2-1, with 10 positions matching TRBD2. The ends lost 5 bases at V and 9 bases at J; junction bases unmatched: 13. The V gene's germline CDR1 is SGHTA and CDR2 FQGTGA. The CDR3 covers 16 residues. The CDR3 loop is CASSTLSSGRGSEQFF. The CDR3 coding sequence is TGTGCCAGCAGCACCCTCTCTAGCGGGAGAGGTAGTGAGCAGTTCTTC.

This chain joins TRBV6-1 and TRBJ1-4; D is undetermined. The CDR3 consists of 13 residues. CDR1 is MNHNS, CDR2 SASEGT, per germline. V dropped 2 bases and J dropped 8 bases, with 9 bases sitting between them. CDR3 nucleotide sequence: TGTGCCAGCAGTGAATATACAGCCGAAAAACTGTTTTTT. This gives the protein CASSEYTAEKLFF.

CDR3 DNA: TGTGCCAGCAGCGGCCCATCTGGTCGGGGTGGCTACGAGCAGTACTTC. Translated, it gives CASSGPSGRGGYEQYF. V is TRBV5-4 and J is TRBJ2-7; a weak D match, TRBD2 (5 bases). CDR3 length: 16 residues. Trimming pared 4 bases from V and 3 bases from J, leaving 20 bases between. Germline CDR1 SGHNT, CDR2 YYREEE (reference sequence).

V gene TRBV6-5 combines with J gene TRBJ1-3, with no clear D. The CDR3 runs 14 residues. Germline loops: CDR1 MNHEY, CDR2 SVGAGI. The ends were cut back, 2 bases at V and 4 bases at J, with 9 bases in the middle. The CDR3 DNA reads TGTGCCAGCAGTTACCGAGGGTACGGAAACACCATATATTTT. It specifies CASSYRGYGNTIYF.

The J gene is TRBJ2-2, the V gene TRBV2; 7 bases are a match to TRBD2. V was pared by 0 bases and J by 1 base, with 5 bases of the junction left unmatched. CDR3 length: 17 residues. Germline V gene sequence: CDR1 SNHLY, CDR2 FYNNEI. The CDR3 protein is CASSEAWTRLNTGELFF. The CDR3 DNA is TGTGCCAGCAGTGAAGCGTGGACTAGACTGAACACCGGGGAGCTGTTTTTT. Full variable domain (outside the CDR3, taken from reference TRBV2 and TRBJ2-2): EPEVTQTPSHQVTQMGQEVILRCVPISNHLYFYWYRQILGQKVEFLVSFYNNEISEKSEIFDDQFSVERPDGSNFTLKIRSTKLEDSAMYFCASSEAWTRLNTGELFFGEGSRLTVL.

This clone occurred a few times. The chain is built from TRBV2 and TRBJ2-2; perhaps TRBD2 as D (7 bases). Trimming pared 5 bases from V and 4 bases from J, leaving 14 bases between. CDR3 length equals 15 residues. Germline V CDR1 and CDR2: SNHLY, FYNNEI. CDR3 loop: CASSTTGRGTGELFF. DNA of the CDR3: TGTGCCAGCAGTACCACAGGGAGGGGCACCGGGGAGCTGTTTTTT.

The rearrangement links TRBV6-1 to TRBJ2-7, with D tentatively TRBD1 (5 bases). The CDR3 totals 14 residues. CDR1 and CDR2 (germline): MNHNS, SASEGT. Trimming took off 7 bases at V and 2 bases at J, with 15 bases between the two ends. CDR3 protein: CASIPWGRTYEQYF. DNA of the CDR3: TGTGCCAGCATTCCCTGGGGCAGGACCTACGAGCAGTACTTC.

The chain employs TRBV29-1 and TRBJ1-1; possibly TRBD1 for D (5 bases). The CDR3 has 14 amino acids. The germline V gene has CDR1 SQVTM and CDR2 ANQGSEA. V was clipped by 4 bases and J by 5 bases, with 17 bases between them. The CDR3 coding sequence is TGCAGCGTTGTGTGGGATCATGGGGGGACTGAAGCTTTCTTT. It is translated as CSVVWDHGGTEAFF.

The chain carries TRBV7-9 and TRBJ2-7; D is possibly TRBD2 (6 bases). The V end lost 5 bases, the J end lost 7 bases, and 24 bases lay between the germline ends. This CDR3 contains 16 residues. The germline gives CDR1 SEHNR, CDR2 FQNEAQ (reference sequence). The CDR3 DNA follows: TGTGCCAGCAGCCTAGGAAAAGGACAAGGGCGGGGTGAGCAGTACTTC. Translation gives CASSLGKGQGRGEQYF.

The rearrangement joins TRBV30 to TRBJ2-7; TRBD2 is a possible D gene (6 bases). V dropped 5 bases and J dropped 1 base, with 18 bases sitting between them. In germline, CDR1 is GTSNPN, CDR2 SVGIG (reference sequence). This CDR3 has 15 amino acids. This CDR3 is CAWSPPGALSYEQYF. DNA of the CDR3: TGTGCCTGGTCCCCCCCGGGAGCCCTTTCCTACGAGCAGTACTTC.

This rearrangement joins TRBV11-2 to TRBJ1-3; 8 bases agree with TRBD1. The V segment lost 5 bases and the J segment 4 bases; nucleotides outside the gene matches: 13. This CDR3 comprises 17 residues. Germline-derived CDR1 and CDR2 are SGHAT and FQNNGV. CDR3 sequence: CASSARSQGARGNTIYF. The CDR3 DNA reads as TGTGCCAGCAGCGCACGCTCCCAGGGGGCGCGAGGAAACACCATATATTTT.

V is TRBV6-5 and J is TRBJ2-3, with 7 bases identical to TRBD2. This CDR3 is 12 amino acids long. V was clipped by 8 bases and J by 8 bases; unmatched bases: 7. Germline V gene lookup returns CDR1 MNHEY and CDR2 SVGAGI. CDR3: CASAPPGGTQYF. Here the CDR3 DNA reads TGTGCCAGCGCGCCCCCGGGAGGTACGCAGTATTTT.

V usage is TRBV13 and J usage is TRBJ2-7; unclear D gene. Germline V CDR1 and CDR2: PRHDT, FYEKMQ (reference sequence). V dropped 0 bases and J dropped 2 bases, with 11 bases sitting between them. The CDR3 totals 15 residues. DNA for the CDR3: TGTGCCAGCAGCTTAGGTCTTGGGCAGGCCTACGAGCAGTACTTC. It is translated as CASSLGLGQAYEQYF.

This clone was seen more than once but under ten times. The chain uses TRBV5-6 and TRBJ1-2; D not resolved. V shed 0 bases and J shed 7 bases, with 4 bases lying between them. The CDR3 is 11 residues long. Germline V CDR1 and CDR2: SGHDT, YYEEEE. CDR3 region: CASSLGGGYTF. As DNA, the CDR3 is TGTGCCAGCAGCTTGGGAGGTGGCTACACCTTC.